This T cell receptor beta chain originates from a study of T cell responses to AZD1222 COVID-19 vaccine. Study background: Pooled together were second doses at about 4 or about 12 weeks.

The data were produced by immunoSEQ multiplex PCR, yet TCRdb's version contains in-frame clones alone and is incomplete. The sample lists around 200,000 clones; just over 85% were seen once. Trimming left V 1 base short and J 2 bases short, with 21 bases between. The CDR3 sequence is 18 residues long. Germline values: CDR1 SEHNR, CDR2 FQNEAQ (reference sequence). This TCR was sampled from an adult in good health. The rearrangement uses TRBV7-9 and TRBJ2-7, with D perhaps assigned TRBD1 or TRBD2 (5 bases each). The sample was peripheral blood, taken on day 0 of AZD1222 vaccination. CDR3 amino acids: CASSLESKRQGVPYEQYF. The CDR3, as DNA: TGTGCCAGCAGCTTAGAATCCAAGCGGCAGGGAGTTCCCTACGAGCAGTACTTC.